This TCR beta chain was captured by sequencing in a study of beta chain features in type 1 diabetes. From germline, CDR1 is SEHNR and CDR2 FQNEAQ (reference sequence). V shed 4 bases and J 8 bases; nucleotides not matched to a gene: 3. This CDR3 is 14 amino acids long. CD4+ naive, central memory, regulatory and stem cell-like memory subsets were isolated by sorting on CD45RO/CCR7/CD25/CD127/CD95/CD27. Regarding the study as a whole: TCRB CDR3 length was moderately but significantly reduced in all four CD4+ subsets of Type 1 diabetes patients.

This clone was found many times. Its antigen is as yet unknown. The investigators reverse transcribed all of the isolated RNA, so they sequenced expressed TCRB transcripts. Sequenced by immunoSEQ multiplex PCR; TCRdb stores in-frame clones only, minus some. The sample includes approximately 150,000 clones, approximately 9.1% of them seen just once. This chain joins TRBV7-9 and TRBJ2-1, with TRBD1 matching over 12 bases. The sample consisted of central memory CD4+ T cells from blood. This TCR was sampled from a woman younger than 30 in good health. The CDR3 here is CASSSRDRGHEQFF. The DNA of the CDR3 is TGTGCCAGCAGCTCCCGGGACAGGGGGCATGAGCAGTTCTTC.